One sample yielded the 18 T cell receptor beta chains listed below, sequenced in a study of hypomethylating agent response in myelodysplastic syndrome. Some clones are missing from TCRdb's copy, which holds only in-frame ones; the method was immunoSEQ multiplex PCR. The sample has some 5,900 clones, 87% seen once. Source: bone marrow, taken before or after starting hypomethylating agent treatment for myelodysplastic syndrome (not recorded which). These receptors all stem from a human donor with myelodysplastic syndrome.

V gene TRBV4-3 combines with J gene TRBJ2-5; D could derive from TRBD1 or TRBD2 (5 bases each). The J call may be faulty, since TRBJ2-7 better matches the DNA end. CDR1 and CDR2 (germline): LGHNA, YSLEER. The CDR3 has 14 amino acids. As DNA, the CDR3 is TGCGCCACCTCGCAGGGTCCCGGGGTCTACGAGCAGTACTTC. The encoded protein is CATSQGPGVYEQYF.

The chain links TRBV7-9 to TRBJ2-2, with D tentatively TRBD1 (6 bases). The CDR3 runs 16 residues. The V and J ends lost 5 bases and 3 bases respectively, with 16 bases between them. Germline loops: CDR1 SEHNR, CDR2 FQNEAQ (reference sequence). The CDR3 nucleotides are TGTGCCAGCAGCCCACGAGAACAGGGAGACACCGGGGAGCTGTTTTTT. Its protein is CASSPREQGDTGELFF.

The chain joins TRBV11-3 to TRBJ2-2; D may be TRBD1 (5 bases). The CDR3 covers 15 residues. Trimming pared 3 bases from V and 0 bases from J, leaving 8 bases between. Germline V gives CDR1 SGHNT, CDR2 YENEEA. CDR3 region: CASSFRDANTGELFF. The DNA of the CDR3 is TGTGCCAGCAGCTTCAGGGATGCGAACACCGGGGAGCTGTTTTTT.

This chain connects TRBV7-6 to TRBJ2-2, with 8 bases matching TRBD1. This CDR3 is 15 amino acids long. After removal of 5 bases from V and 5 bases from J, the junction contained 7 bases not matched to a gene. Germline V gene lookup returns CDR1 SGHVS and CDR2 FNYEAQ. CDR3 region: CASSKQGAPTGELFF. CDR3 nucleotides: TGTGCCAGCAGCAAGCAGGGGGCCCCAACCGGGGAGCTGTTTTTT.

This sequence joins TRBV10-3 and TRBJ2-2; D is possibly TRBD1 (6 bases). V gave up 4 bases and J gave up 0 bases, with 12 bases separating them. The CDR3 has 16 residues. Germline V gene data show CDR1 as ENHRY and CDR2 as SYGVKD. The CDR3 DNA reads TGTGCCATCAGTGGAGGGGGATCAGCGAACACCGGGGAGCTGTTTTTT. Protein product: CAISGGGSANTGELFF.

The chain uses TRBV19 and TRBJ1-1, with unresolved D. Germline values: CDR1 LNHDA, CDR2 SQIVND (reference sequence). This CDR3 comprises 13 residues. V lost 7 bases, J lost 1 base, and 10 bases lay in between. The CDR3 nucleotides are TGTGCCAGTACGGGCACTTCGAACACTGAAGCTTTCTTT. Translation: CASTGTSNTEAFF.

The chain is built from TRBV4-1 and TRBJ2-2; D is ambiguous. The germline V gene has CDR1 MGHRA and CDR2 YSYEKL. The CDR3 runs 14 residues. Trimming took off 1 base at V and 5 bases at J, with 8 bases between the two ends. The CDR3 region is CASSQAPVTGELFF. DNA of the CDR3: TGCGCCAGCAGCCAAGCCCCAGTTACCGGGGAGCTGTTTTTT.

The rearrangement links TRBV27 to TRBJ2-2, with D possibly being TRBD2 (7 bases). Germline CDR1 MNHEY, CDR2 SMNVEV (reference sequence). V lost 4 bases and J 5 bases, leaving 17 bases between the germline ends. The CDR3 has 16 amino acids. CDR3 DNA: TGTGCCAGCAGTTCGGGGGGCGCAGGCCGGACCGGGGAGCTGTTTTTT. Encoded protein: CASSSGGAGRTGELFF.

The CDR3 nucleotides read TGTGCCAGCAGTTACTCGAAGGTGAACACTGAAGCTTTCTTT. This codes for CASSYSKVNTEAFF. The gene calls are TRBV6-6 and TRBJ1-1; D uncertain. The CDR3 consists of 14 residues. Germline loops: CDR1 MNHNY, CDR2 SVGAGI (reference sequence). The V end was cut by 0 bases, the J end by 0 bases, with 5 bases between.

CDR3: CASSLTPADLNTEAFF. CDR3 in DNA: TGTGCCAGCAGCTTAACTCCAGCAGACCTGAACACTGAAGCTTTCTTT. The rearrangement links TRBV7-3 to TRBJ1-1, with D unclear. Germline CDR1 SGHTA, CDR2 FQGTGA. This CDR3 spans 16 amino acids. V was trimmed by 0 bases and J by 0 bases, leaving 11 bases between them.

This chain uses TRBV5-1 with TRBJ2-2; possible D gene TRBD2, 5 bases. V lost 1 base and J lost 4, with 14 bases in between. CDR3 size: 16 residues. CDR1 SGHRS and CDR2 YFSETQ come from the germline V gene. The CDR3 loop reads CASSLKVGVSTGELFF. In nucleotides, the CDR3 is TGCGCCAGCAGCTTGAAGGTCGGGGTAAGCACCGGGGAGCTGTTTTTT.

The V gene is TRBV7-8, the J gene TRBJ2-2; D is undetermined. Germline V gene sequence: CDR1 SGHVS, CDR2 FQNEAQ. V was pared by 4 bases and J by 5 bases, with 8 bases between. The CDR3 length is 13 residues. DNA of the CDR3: TGTGCCAGCAGCTCGAGACGGACCGGGGAGCTGTTTTTT. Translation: CASSSRRTGELFF.

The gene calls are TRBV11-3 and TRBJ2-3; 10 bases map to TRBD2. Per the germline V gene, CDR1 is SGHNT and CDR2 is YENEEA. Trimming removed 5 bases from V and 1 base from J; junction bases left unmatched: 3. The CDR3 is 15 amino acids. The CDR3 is CASSQGLAGTDTQYF. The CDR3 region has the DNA TGTGCCAGCAGCCAAGGACTAGCGGGCACAGATACGCAGTATTTT.

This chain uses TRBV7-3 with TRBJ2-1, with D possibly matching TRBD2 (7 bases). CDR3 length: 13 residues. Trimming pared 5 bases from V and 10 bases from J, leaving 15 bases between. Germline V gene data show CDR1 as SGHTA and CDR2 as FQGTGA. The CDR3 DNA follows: TGTGCCAGCAGCCGCGCGGGGGCAGTGGAGCAGTTCTTC. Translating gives CASSRAGAVEQFF.

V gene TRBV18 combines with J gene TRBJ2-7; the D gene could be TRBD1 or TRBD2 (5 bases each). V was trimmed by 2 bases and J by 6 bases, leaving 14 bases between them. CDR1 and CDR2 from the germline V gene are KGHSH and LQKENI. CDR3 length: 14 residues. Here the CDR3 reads CASSPRGFGSEQYF. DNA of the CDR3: TGTGCCAGCTCACCAAGGGGTTTTGGGAGCGAGCAGTACTTC.

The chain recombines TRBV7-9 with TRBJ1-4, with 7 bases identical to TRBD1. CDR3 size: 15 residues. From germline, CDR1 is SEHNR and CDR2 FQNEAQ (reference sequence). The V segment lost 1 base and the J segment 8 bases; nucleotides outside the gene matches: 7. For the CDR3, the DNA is TGTGCCAGCAGCTTAGAAGGGACAGTCGGGGAAAAACTGTTTTTT. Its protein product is CASSLEGTVGEKLFF.

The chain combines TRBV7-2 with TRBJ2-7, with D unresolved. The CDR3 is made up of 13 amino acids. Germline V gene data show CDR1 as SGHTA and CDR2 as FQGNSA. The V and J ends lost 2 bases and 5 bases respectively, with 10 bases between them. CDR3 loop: CASSLIRSHEQYF. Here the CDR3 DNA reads TGTGCCAGCAGCTTAATTAGATCCCACGAGCAGTACTTC.

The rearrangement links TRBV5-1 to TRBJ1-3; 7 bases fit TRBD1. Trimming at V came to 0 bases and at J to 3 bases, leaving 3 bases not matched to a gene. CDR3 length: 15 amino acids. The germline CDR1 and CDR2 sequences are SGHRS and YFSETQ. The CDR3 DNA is TGCGCCAGCAGCTTGGCAACAGGGGATGGAAACACCATATATTTT. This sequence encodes CASSLATGDGNTIYF.